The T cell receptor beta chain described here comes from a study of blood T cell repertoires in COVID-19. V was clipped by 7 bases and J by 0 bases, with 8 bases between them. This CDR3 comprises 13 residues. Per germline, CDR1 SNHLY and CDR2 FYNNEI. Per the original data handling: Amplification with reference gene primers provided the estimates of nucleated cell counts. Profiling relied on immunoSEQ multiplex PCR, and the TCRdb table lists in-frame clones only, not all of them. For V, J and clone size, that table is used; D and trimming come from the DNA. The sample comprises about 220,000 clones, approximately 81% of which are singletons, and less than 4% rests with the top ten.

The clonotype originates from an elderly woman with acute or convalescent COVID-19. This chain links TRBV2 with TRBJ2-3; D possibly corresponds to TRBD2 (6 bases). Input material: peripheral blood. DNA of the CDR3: TGTGCCAGCAAGGAGGGGAGCACAGATACGCAGTATTTT. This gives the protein CASKEGSTDTQYF.